This entry lists 14 T cell receptor beta chains sequenced from one sample in a study of blood T cell repertoires in COVID-19. Sequencing used immunoSEQ multiplex PCR; TCRdb keeps in-frame clones, though not all of them. The table has over 100,000 clones, 85% to 90% seen once. The sequencing sample was made of peripheral blood. The receptor source for this set is a human donor with acute or convalescent COVID-19. The donor label of this sample is uncertain.

V is TRBV30 and J is TRBJ1-1; TRBD1 matches 8 bases. Germline trimming cut 4 bases from V and 4 bases from J; bases unmatched to any gene: 2. CDR3 length: 12 amino acids. The germline V gene encodes CDR1 GTSNPN and CDR2 SVGIG (reference sequence). This CDR3 is CAWTTGGTEAFF. The CDR3 DNA reads TGTGCCTGGACTACAGGGGGCACTGAAGCTTTCTTT.

The gene calls are TRBV19 and TRBJ1-5; a possible D gene is TRBD1 (5 bases). This CDR3 is built from 16 residues. Trimming took off 1 base at V and 3 bases at J, with 13 bases between the two ends. Germline V CDR1 and CDR2: LNHDA, SQIVND (reference sequence). The DNA for the CDR3 is TGTGCCAGTAGTATAGTCGGGGGGATAAACAATCAGCCCCAGCATTTT. It translates to CASSIVGGINNQPQHF.

A single count supports this clone. V gene TRBV2 combines with J gene TRBJ1-5; 7 bases are shared with TRBD1. The germline gives CDR1 SNHLY, CDR2 FYNNEI. J gave up 3 bases and V 5 bases, and 7 bases lay outside the gene matches. The CDR3 runs to 15 residues. For the CDR3, the DNA is TGTGCCAGCAGTCCGACAGGGTGGGTCAATCAGCCCCAGCATTTT. Residues: CASSPTGWVNQPQHF.

This sequence joins TRBV10-3 and TRBJ2-1; 10 bases line up with TRBD1. CDR3 length: 16 amino acids. Germline-derived CDR1 and CDR2 are ENHRY and SYGVKD. Trimming cost V 6 bases and J 7 bases; bases outside gene matches: 12. This CDR3 is CAISASWDRGGNEQFF. Written as DNA, the CDR3 is TGTGCCATCAGCGCGTCTTGGGACAGGGGAGGTAATGAGCAGTTCTTC.

In this sample, this clone turned up once. The chain combines TRBV29-1 with TRBJ2-5; possible D gene TRBD2, 5 bases. This CDR3 contains 12 residues. Germline assignment: CDR1 SQVTM and CDR2 ANQGSEA. V was cut by 3 bases and J by 5 bases, with 10 bases left in between. CDR3 loop: CSVDPGGETQYF. CDR3 in DNA: TGCAGCGTTGATCCGGGCGGGGAGACCCAGTACTTC. Based on the CDR3 plus reference TRBV29-1 and TRBJ2-5, the full variable domain is SAVISQKPSRDICQRGTSLTIQCQVDSQVTMMFWYRQQPGQSLTLIATANQGSEATYESGFVIDKFPISRPNLTFSTLTVSNMSPEDSSIYLCSVDPGGETQYFGPGTRLLVL.

The gene calls are TRBV7-3 and TRBJ2-3; 16 bases agree with TRBD2. This CDR3 region has 17 residues. The V gene's germline CDR1 is SGHTA and CDR2 FQGTGA. The ends lost 5 bases at V and 2 bases at J; junction bases unmatched: 4. The CDR3 is CASSPGLAGGDTDTQYF. CDR3 nucleotide sequence: TGTGCCAGCAGCCCGGGACTAGCGGGGGGGGACACAGATACGCAGTATTTT.

The chain has TRBV29-1 and TRBJ2-6, with D unresolved. Trimming took off 2 bases at V and 0 bases at J, with 5 bases between the two ends. Germline lookup yields CDR1 SQVTM and CDR2 ANQGSEA. CDR3 length: 14 amino acids. Here the CDR3 reads CSVEWPSGANVLTF. The CDR3 DNA reads TGCAGCGTTGAATGGCCCTCTGGGGCCAACGTCCTGACTTTC.

The rearrangement joins TRBV19 to TRBJ1-5, with D uncertain. This CDR3 has 15 residues. The germline gives CDR1 LNHDA, CDR2 SQIVND (reference sequence). The ends were cut back, 1 base at V and 2 bases at J, with 9 bases in the middle. CDR3 DNA sequence: TGTGCCAGTAGTATAGCCGGGGAGCGCAATCAGCCCCAGCATTTT. Translated, it gives CASSIAGERNQPQHF.

The chain couples TRBV7-9 to TRBJ1-1; maybe TRBD1 (5 bases). V gave up 1 base and J gave up 0 bases, with 9 bases separating them. CDR1 and CDR2 from the germline V gene are SEHNR and FQNEAQ (reference sequence). This CDR3 has 15 residues. The CDR3 bases are TGTGCCAGCAGCTTAGTAACAGGTATGAACACTGAAGCTTTCTTT. Protein sequence: CASSLVTGMNTEAFF. The full variable domain, completed using reference TRBV7-9 and TRBJ1-1, is DTGVSQNPRHKITKRGQNVTFRCDPISEHNRLYWYRQTLGQGPEFLTYFQNEAQLEKSRLLSDRFSAERPKGSFSTLEIQRTEQGDSAMYLCASSLVTGMNTEAFFGQGTRLTVV.

The chain recombines TRBV5-1 with TRBJ2-6; D is unclear. CDR1 is SGHRS and CDR2 is YFSETQ in the germline V gene. V was shortened by 1 base and J by 1 base, with 6 bases between the two germline ends. The CDR3 consists of 15 residues. DNA for the CDR3: TGCGCCAGCAGCTTGCCCCTTTCTGGGGCCAACGTCCTGACTTTC. Amino acid sequence: CASSLPLSGANVLTF.

This clone appeared a single time. This chain uses TRBV29-1 with TRBJ2-5, with TRBD2 matching 7 bases. J lost 2 bases, V lost 4 bases, and 1 base had no gene match. Germline-derived CDR1 and CDR2 are SQVTM and ANQGSEA. This CDR3 comprises 12 residues. The CDR3 loop reads CSVAGGQETQYF. Written as DNA, the CDR3 is TGCAGCGTTGCGGGGGGACAAGAGACCCAGTACTTC.

The gene calls are TRBV9 and TRBJ2-1; D gene unclear. Germline V gene sequence: CDR1 SGDLS, CDR2 YYNGEE. Deletions cut 0 bases from V and 9 bases from J, with 13 bases between. The CDR3 consists of 14 residues. This chain's CDR3 is CASSVESGLGEQFF. The CDR3 region has the DNA TGTGCCAGCAGCGTAGAATCCGGGTTGGGTGAGCAGTTCTTC.

The V and J genes are TRBV5-4 and TRBJ2-5; D not resolved. The germline V gene has CDR1 SGHNT and CDR2 YYREEE (reference sequence). V was pared by 1 base and J by 1 base, with 8 bases between. CDR3 size: 14 residues. The CDR3 region is CASSLRGIQETQYF. The CDR3 DNA is TGTGCCAGCAGCTTGCGAGGTATCCAAGAGACCCAGTACTTC. Variable domain in full (rest from reference TRBV5-4 and TRBJ2-5): ETGVTQSPTHLIKTRGQQVTLRCSSQSGHNTVSWYQQALGQGPQFIFQYYREEENGRGNFPPRFSGLQFPNYSSELNVNALELDDSALYLCASSLRGIQETQYFGPGTRLLVL.

V and J are TRBV9 and TRBJ2-1; the D gene is possibly TRBD2 (6 bases). The CDR3 contains 14 residues. Germline V gives CDR1 SGDLS, CDR2 YYNGEE. Trimming removed 2 bases from V and 9 bases from J, with 15 bases in between. CDR3 DNA: TGTGCCAGCAGCGTCTTGACTAGTTCCGGTGAGCAGTTCTTC. This sequence encodes CASSVLTSSGEQFF.